This T cell receptor beta chain was recovered during a study of OX40 agonist ivuxolimab in advanced cancers. Clones were sequenced by immunoSEQ multiplex PCR, and TCRdb holds only the in-frame ones, with some missing. The sample shows tens of thousands of clones, roughly 89% of them seen only once. Per germline, CDR1 WNHNN and CDR2 SYGVQD (reference sequence). The trim removed 6 bases at V and 7 bases at J, leaving 7 bases unmatched. The CDR3 sequence is 13 residues long. The chain combines TRBV10-1 with TRBJ2-7; the match to TRBD1 covers 9 bases. This TCR was sampled from an adult with an advanced solid tumor such as melanoma, head and neck, liver or kidney cancer. This specimen consisted of CD4+ or CD8+ T cells sorted from blood, obtained in a trial of the OX40 agonist ivuxolimab. The CDR3 reads CASSGQGSREQYF. For the CDR3, the DNA is TGCGCCAGCAGCGGACAGGGGTCTAGAGAGCAGTACTTC.